Below, 10 T cell receptor beta chains from the same sample are listed, as sequenced in a study of T cell repertoires in cytomegalovirus infection. TCRdb independently ran MiXCR on the reads; one entry per CDR3 protein. The sample includes about 150,000 distinct CDR3 sequences, around 24% seen only once; the top ten take 9.5% to 12%. The sample consisted of PBMCs. The receptors derive from a human donor in good health (CMV status not recorded). Some clones in this sample may be carry-over from other donors' samples.

The rearrangement uses TRBV12-3 or TRBV12-4 and TRBJ2-3, with 12 bases lining up with TRBD2. The V segment lost 5 bases and the J segment 3 bases; nucleotides outside the gene matches: 12. CDR3 length: 18 residues. The CDR3 region has the DNA TGTGCCAGCAGTCGGCGGCCTCGGCTAGCGGGAGGGACAGATACGCAGTATTTT. It translates to CASSRRPRLAGGTDTQYF.

This clonotype was counted only a few times. The V gene is TRBV6-5, the J gene TRBJ2-2; D uncertain. Germline-derived CDR1 and CDR2 are MNHEY and SVGAGI. This CDR3 has 14 residues. V shed 6 bases and J shed 5 bases, with 13 bases lying between them. The CDR3 is CASSTMGITGELFF. CDR3 bases: TGTGCCAGCAGCACGATGGGGATTACCGGGGAGCTGTTTTTT.

Only a few counts were recorded for this clonotype. The chain has TRBV24-1 and TRBJ2-3; D remains ambiguous. CDR3 length equals 14 residues. Germline V CDR1 and CDR2: KGHDR, SFDVKD. The V end was cut by 5 bases, the J end by 3 bases, with 11 bases between. The CDR3 spells CATSGVARTDTQYF. The CDR3 DNA reads TGTGCCACCAGTGGAGTCGCGCGGACAGATACGCAGTATTTT.

This clonotype has only a few counts. This chain uses TRBV6-2 or TRBV6-3 with TRBJ1-2; the D is unclear. This CDR3 contains 13 residues. V was pared by 2 bases and J by 8 bases, with 12 bases between. Germline V lookup: CDR1 MNHEY, CDR2 SVGEGT. CDR3 coding DNA: TGTGCCAGCAGTTACCCCATTTTTTGGGGCTACACCTTC. Its protein product is CASSYPIFWGYTF.

The rearrangement uses TRBV20-1 and TRBJ1-2; D might be TRBD1 (6 bases). This CDR3 region has 13 residues. Per germline, CDR1 DFQATT and CDR2 SNEGSKA (reference sequence). Between the trimmed V and J ends, which lost 4 bases and 3 bases, there was a span of 12 bases. CDR3 coding DNA: TGCAGTGCTACAGGGGCGATAGACTATGGCTACACCTTC. Its translation: CSATGAIDYGYTF.

This clonotype occurred a few times. V and J are TRBV11-2 and TRBJ1-2; no firm D call. Germline CDR1 is SGHAT and CDR2 is FQNNGV. This CDR3 contains 14 residues. V gave up 1 base and J gave up 0 bases, with 6 bases separating them. The CDR3 sequence: CASSLVRANYGYTF. The CDR3, as DNA: TGTGCCAGCAGCTTAGTTCGGGCTAACTATGGCTACACCTTC.

This clonotype was detected a few times. The chain uses TRBV28 and TRBJ2-1; 7 bases match TRBD1. The CDR3 runs 17 residues. The germline V gene has CDR1 MDHEN and CDR2 SYDVKM. V lost 2 bases to trimming and J lost 2 bases; unmatched junction nucleotides: 9. Written as DNA, the CDR3 is TGTGCCAGCAGTTTACGGAAGACAGGGAGCCCCTACAATGAGCAGTTCTTC. It codes for CASSLRKTGSPYNEQFF.

This clonotype was seen more than once but under ten times. This sequence joins TRBV5-5 and TRBJ1-4; D is unresolved. The CDR3 has 13 residues. V gave up 4 bases and J gave up 8 bases, with 12 bases separating them. Germline V gene sequence: CDR1 SGHKS, CDR2 YYEKEE (reference sequence). CDR3 residues: CASSLAPSEKLFF. CDR3 in DNA: TGTGCCAGCAGCCTTGCACCCTCCGAAAAACTGTTTTTT.

In this sample, this clonotype turned up a few times. The chain joins TRBV6-2 or TRBV6-3 to TRBJ2-1; 10 bases align to TRBD2. The junction had 3 bases not matched to a gene; V was cut back by 7 bases and J by 6 bases. Germline-derived CDR1 and CDR2 are MNHEY and SVGEGT. CDR3 length equals 13 residues. The CDR3 sequence: CASKASGSNEQFF. CDR3 DNA sequence: TGTGCCAGCAAGGCTAGCGGGAGCAATGAGCAGTTCTTC.

In this sample, this clonotype turned up many times. This chain joins TRBV7-2 and TRBJ1-4; the D gene is possibly TRBD1 (6 bases). Trimming shortened V by 1 base and J by 7 bases, and 19 bases separated the two germline ends. This CDR3 spans 17 amino acids. Germline V gives CDR1 SGHTA, CDR2 FQGNSA. CDR3 coding DNA: TGTGCCAGCAGCTTAGGGCCGGTAGGGGGAGTTTCTGAAAAACTGTTTTTT. As protein: CASSLGPVGGVSEKLFF.